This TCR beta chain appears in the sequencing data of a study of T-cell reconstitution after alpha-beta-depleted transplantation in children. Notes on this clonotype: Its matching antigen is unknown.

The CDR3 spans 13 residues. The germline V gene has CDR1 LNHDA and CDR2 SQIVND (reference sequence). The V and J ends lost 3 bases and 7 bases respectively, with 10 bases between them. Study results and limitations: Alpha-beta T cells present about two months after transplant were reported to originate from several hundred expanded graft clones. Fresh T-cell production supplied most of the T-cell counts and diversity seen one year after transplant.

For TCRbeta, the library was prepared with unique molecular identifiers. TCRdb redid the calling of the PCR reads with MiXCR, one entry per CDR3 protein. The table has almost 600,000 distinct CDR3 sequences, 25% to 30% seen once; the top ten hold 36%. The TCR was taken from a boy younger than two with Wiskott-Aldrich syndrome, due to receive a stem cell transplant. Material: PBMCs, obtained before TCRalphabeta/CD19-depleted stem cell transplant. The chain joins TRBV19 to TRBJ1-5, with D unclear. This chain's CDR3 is CASSIPWSQPQHF. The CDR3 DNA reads TGTGCCAGTAGTATTCCCTGGAGCCAGCCCCAGCATTTT.